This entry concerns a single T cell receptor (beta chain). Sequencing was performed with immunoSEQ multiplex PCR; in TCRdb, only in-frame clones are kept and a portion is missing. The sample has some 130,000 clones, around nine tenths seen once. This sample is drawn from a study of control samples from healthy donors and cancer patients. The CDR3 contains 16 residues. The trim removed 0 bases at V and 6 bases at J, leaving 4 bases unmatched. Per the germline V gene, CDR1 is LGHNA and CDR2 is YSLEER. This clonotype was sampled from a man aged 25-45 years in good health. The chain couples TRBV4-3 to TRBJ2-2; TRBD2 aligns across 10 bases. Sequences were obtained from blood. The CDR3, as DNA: TGCGCCAGCAGCCAAGATCGTCTAGCGGGAGCCGGGGAGCTGTTTTTT. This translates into CASSQDRLAGAGELFF.